Many counts were recorded for the clone carrying this TCR beta chain. This record belongs to a study of T-cell reconstitution after alpha-beta-depleted transplantation in children. The TCRbeta library was prepared with unique molecular identifiers. TCRdb used MiXCR to reprocess the PCR reads, holding one entry per CDR3 protein. This table has roughly 180,000 distinct CDR3 sequences, about 14% appearing once. The CDR3 has 14 amino acids. From germline, CDR1 is SGHRS and CDR2 YFSETQ. Trimming pared 4 bases from V and 4 bases from J, leaving 12 bases between. The chain recombines TRBV5-1 with TRBJ2-1; either TRBD1 or TRBD2 may fit D (5 bases each). This sequence originates from a human donor who donated a stem cell graft to a child with acute lymphoblastic leukemia. The specimen comprised PBMCs from the stem cell graft donor, sampled from the stem cell graft. CDR3 sequence reads: CASSRGQTYNEQFF. CDR3 in DNA: TGCGCCAGCAGCCGGGGCCAGACGTACAATGAGCAGTTCTTC.